A selection of T cell receptor beta chains follows, all from one sample in a study of STAT5B mutations in CD4+ large granular lymphocyte leukemia. The table came from immunoSEQ multiplex PCR; TCRdb's copy has only in-frame clones and leaves some out. This table holds a few thousand clones, roughly 82% found once. Specimen: PBMCs. These receptor sequences come from a woman in her 70s with CD4+ T-cell large granular lymphocyte leukemia. Both conserved end residues are part of each CDR3. The D gene is left open where the match is weak. Size tells how often a clone was seen (once, few, many) or the class of an expanded clone, and some rows leave it out.

j_call,v_call,clone_size,d_call,cdr3_aa,cdr3_nt
TRBJ2-2,TRBV21-1,-,-,CASSPPSGFRGLAGAGELFF,TGTGCCAGCAGCCCTCCAAGCGGGTTCCGAGGACTAGCGGGAGCTGGGGAGCTGTTTTTT
TRBJ2-1,TRBV10-3,-,TRBD2,CAIKGNSGGYEQFF,TGTGCCATCAAAGGAAATAGCGGGGGCTATGAGCAGTTCTTC
TRBJ2-2,TRBV11-3,-,-,CASSQGGDTGELFF,TGTGCCAGCAGCCAGGGGGGGGACACCGGGGAGCTGTTTTTT
TRBJ2-7,TRBV7-9,-,TRBD1,CASSSSGTVTYEQYF,TGTGCCAGCAGCTCCTCCGGGACAGTGACCTACGAGCAGTACTTC
TRBJ2-1,TRBV5-1,-,-,CASSLNSWPPYNEQFF,TGCGCCAGCAGCTTGAATTCCTGGCCCCCCTACAATGAGCAGTTCTTC
TRBJ2-7,TRBV28,-,TRBD1,CASTGGQGDWGQYF,TGTGCCAGCACGGGGGGACAGGGGGATTGGGGGCAGTACTTC
TRBJ2-2,TRBV5-5,-,-,CASSLINTGELFF,TGTGCCAGCAGCCTAATCAACACCGGGGAGCTGTTTTTT
TRBJ2-1,TRBV4-1,-,-,CASSEGPAYNEQFF,TGCGCCAGCAGCGAGGGGCCTGCCTACAATGAGCAGTTCTTC
TRBJ2-5,TRBV6-1,-,-,CASIPPGIGETQYF,TGTGCCAGCATCCCGCCCGGGATTGGGGAGACCCAGTACTTC
TRBJ1-5,TRBV7-5,-,-,CVRSPEGAESNQPQHF,TGTGTCAGAAGCCCGGAGGGGGCGGAGAGCAATCAGCCCCAGCATTTT
TRBJ1-5,TRBV7-2,-,-,CASSRGWGLVSNQPQHF,TGTGCCAGCAGCAGAGGGTGGGGTCTGGTCAGCAATCAGCCCCAGCATTTT
TRBJ2-5,TRBV5-1,large,TRBD1,CASSPWDSAKETQYF,TGCGCCAGCAGCCCATGGGACAGCGCCAAAGAGACCCAGTACTTC
TRBJ1-5,TRBV6-1,few,-,CASSGGNNQPQHF,TGTGCCAGCAGTGGAGGGAACAATCAGCCCCAGCATTTT
TRBJ2-1,TRBV4-2,-,TRBD2,CASSQINPGLAGGEQFF,TGTGCCAGCAGCCAAATTAACCCGGGACTAGCGGGAGGCGAGCAGTTCTTC
TRBJ2-1,TRBV4-1,-,TRBD2,CASSRIDMGLAGYNEQFF,TGCGCCAGCAGTCGCATTGACATGGGACTAGCAGGCTACAATGAGCAGTTCTTC
TRBJ1-5,TRBV7-2,-,-,CASSNSGGYSNQPQHF,TGTGCCAGCAGCAACTCCGGGGGCTATAGCAATCAGCCCCAGCATTTT
TRBJ2-3,TRBV11-3,-,-,CASSLRDSTDTQYF,TGTGCCAGCAGCTTACGAGACAGCACAGATACGCAGTATTTT
TRBJ1-5,TRBV2,-,-,CASSETQKNQPQHF,TGTGCCAGCAGTGAAACTCAAAAAAATCAGCCCCAGCATTTT
TRBJ1-4,TRBV19,few,-,CASSLGTDYEKLFF,TGTGCCAGTAGTCTAGGGACCGATTATGAAAAACTGTTTTTT
TRBJ1-2,TRBV5-4,-,TRBD1,CASLDRENYGYTF,TGTGCCAGCCTGGACAGGGAGAACTATGGCTACACCTTC
TRBJ2-3,TRBV6-1,once,TRBD2,CASRDGLATDTQYF,TGTGCCAGCCGCGACGGACTAGCAACAGATACGCAGTATTTT
TRBJ1-2,TRBV19,-,TRBD1,CASSRARLRDSSRYTF,TGTGCCAGTAGTAGAGCTAGACTCCGGGACAGTTCCCGCTACACCTTC
TRBJ2-7,TRBV5-6,-,TRBD2,CASSLARLAGLYEQYF,TGTGCCAGCAGCTTAGCCAGACTAGCGGGGCTCTACGAGCAGTACTTC
TRBJ2-7,TRBV7-8,-,-,CASSPRTVEQYF,TGTGCCAGCAGCCCGAGGACTGTGGAGCAGTACTTC
TRBJ1-2,TRBV7-9,few,-,CASSSKSTLGGGGYTF,TGTGCCAGCAGCTCGAAGTCGACCCTCGGCGGGGGCGGCTACACCTTC
TRBJ1-5,TRBV4-1,-,-,CASSQDPGDSNQPQHF,TGCGCCAGCAGCCAAGACCCCGGGGATTCCAATCAGCCCCAGCATTTT
TRBJ2-5,TRBV15,once,-,CATSRDVLSETQYF,TGTGCCACCAGCAGAGATGTACTATCGGAGACCCAGTACTTC
TRBJ1-2,TRBV6-5,-,TRBD1,CASSYSRGGDYGYTF,TGTGCCAGCAGTTACTCGAGAGGGGGCGACTATGGCTACACCTTC
TRBJ1-2,TRBV28,-,-,CASSLNRAGGYTF,TGTGCCAGCAGTTTAAACAGAGCGGGGGGCTACACCTTC
TRBJ2-1,TRBV4-1,-,TRBD1,CASSQAGGSYNEQFF,TGCGCCAGCAGCCAAGCAGGGGGCTCCTACAATGAGCAGTTCTTC
TRBJ2-3,TRBV7-8,-,-,CASSLEGAWTDTQYF,TGTGCCAGCAGCTTAGAAGGCGCCTGGACAGATACGCAGTATTTT
TRBJ2-2,TRBV2,-,-,CASSEPTANTGELFF,TGTGCCAGCAGTGAACCGACTGCGAACACCGGGGAGCTGTTTTTT
TRBJ2-7,TRBV27,once,TRBD1,CASSRGQGGYEQYF,TGTGCCAGCAGTCGGGGACAGGGTGGATACGAGCAGTACTTC
TRBJ2-7,TRBV5-1,once,TRBD2,CASSPSGAYEQYF,TGCGCCAGCAGCCCTAGCGGAGCCTACGAGCAGTACTTC
TRBJ2-3,TRBV19,-,TRBD2,CASRKGYSGLGTDTQYF,TGTGCCAGTAGGAAAGGTTACTCGGGACTAGGCACAGATACGCAGTATTTT
TRBJ2-7,TRBV27,-,TRBD1,CASRIDRAYEQYF,TGTGCCAGCAGGATAGACAGGGCCTACGAGCAGTACTTC